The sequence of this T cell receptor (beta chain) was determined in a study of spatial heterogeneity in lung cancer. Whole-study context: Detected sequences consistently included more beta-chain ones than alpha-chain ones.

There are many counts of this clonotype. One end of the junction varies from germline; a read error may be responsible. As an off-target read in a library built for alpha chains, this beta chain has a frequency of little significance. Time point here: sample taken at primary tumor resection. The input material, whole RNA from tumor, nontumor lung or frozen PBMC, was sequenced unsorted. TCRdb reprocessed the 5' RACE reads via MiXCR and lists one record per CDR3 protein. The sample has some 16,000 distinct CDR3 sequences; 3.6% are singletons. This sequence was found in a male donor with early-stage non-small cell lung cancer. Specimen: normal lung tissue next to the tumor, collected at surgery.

CDR3 loop: CSARGYDRPPNTETFF. CDR3 coding DNA: TGCAGTGCTAGAGGCTATGACAGGCCCCCGAACACTGAAACTTTCTTT. The chain has TRBV20-1 and TRBJ1-1; tentatively, D is TRBD1 (6 bases). The germline V gene has CDR1 DFQATT and CDR2 SNEGSKA (reference sequence). The CDR3 runs 16 residues.